This passage covers 10 T cell receptor beta chains from one sample sequenced in a study of OX40 agonist ivuxolimab in advanced cancers. Data came from immunoSEQ multiplex PCR; TCRdb stores just in-frame clones and leaves some out. In the table there are some 64,000 clones, roughly nine tenths of which are singletons. The material sequenced was CD4+ or CD8+ T cells sorted from blood, taken in a trial of the OX40 agonist ivuxolimab. The origin of the receptors is an adult with an advanced solid tumor such as melanoma, head and neck, liver or kidney cancer.

The chain employs TRBV27 and TRBJ1-1; D call uncertain. The length of the CDR3 is 14 residues. Germline assignment: CDR1 MNHEY and CDR2 SMNVEV (reference sequence). Trimming removed 1 base from V and 1 base from J, with 7 bases in between. The CDR3 bases are TGTGCCAGCAGTTTATATCTCTCGAACACTGAAGCTTTCTTT. Amino acids: CASSLYLSNTEAFF.

This sequence joins TRBV28 and TRBJ2-3; 7 nucleotides align to TRBD2. Germline V lookup: CDR1 MDHEN, CDR2 SYDVKM. V gave up 6 bases and J gave up 1 base; unmatched junction bases: 13. CDR3 length: 17 residues. The CDR3 nucleotides read TGTGCCAGCAGCCGGGGGGAGTGGGACGTGGGCACAGATACGCAGTATTTT. As protein: CASSRGEWDVGTDTQYF.

The chain links TRBV7-9 to TRBJ2-3; TRBD2 aligns across 7 bases. Trimming at V came to 1 base and at J to 4 bases, leaving 5 bases not matched to a gene. The CDR3 totals 15 residues. Germline loops: CDR1 SEHNR, CDR2 FQNEAQ (reference sequence). The CDR3 bases are TGTGCCAGCAGCTTAGTGGGGACTAAACCAGATACGCAGTATTTT. Protein: CASSLVGTKPDTQYF.

This chain links TRBV29-1 with TRBJ2-7; D may correspond to TRBD1 or TRBD2 (5 bases each). The CDR3 contains 12 residues. CDR1 SQVTM and CDR2 ANQGSEA come from the germline V gene. With 5 bases removed from V and 4 bases from J, the gap between germline ends came to 12 bases. For the CDR3, the DNA is TGCAGCGTTAGGCAGGGAGTTTACGAGCAGTACTTC. This sequence encodes CSVRQGVYEQYF.

The chain recombines TRBV2 with TRBJ2-1, with D possibly matching TRBD1 (5 bases). The V and J ends lost 7 bases and 8 bases respectively, with 15 bases between them. The CDR3 totals 13 residues. Germline V gives CDR1 SNHLY, CDR2 FYNNEI. The CDR3 bases are TGTGCCAGCACGCAGGGTCCCTCGGATGAGCAGTTCTTC. Its translation is CASTQGPSDEQFF.

The chain employs TRBV30 and TRBJ1-1, with D perhaps TRBD1 (6 bases). Germline loops: CDR1 GTSNPN, CDR2 SVGIG (reference sequence). Trimming shortened V by 5 bases and J by 0 bases, and 10 bases separated the two germline ends. This CDR3 is 13 amino acids long. The CDR3 bases are TGTGCCTGGGTGGGACATCTGAACACTGAAGCTTTCTTT. Its translation: CAWVGHLNTEAFF. Filled out from reference TRBV30 and TRBJ1-1, the complete variable domain reads SQTIHQWPATLVQPVGSPLSLECTVEGTSNPNLYWYRQAAGRGLQLLFYSVGIGQISSEVPQNLSASRPQDRQFILSSKKLLLSDSGFYLCAWVGHLNTEAFFGQGTRLTVV.

This clone was seen only once. The chain uses TRBV5-4 and TRBJ2-5; TRBD1 agrees at 10 bases. J lost 2 bases, V lost 3 bases, and 4 bases had no gene match. The CDR3 extends over 15 amino acids. CDR1 SGHNT and CDR2 YYREEE come from the germline V gene (reference sequence). The CDR3 nucleotides read TGTGCCAGCAGCTGGGGGGACAGGGGACAAGAGACCCAGTACTTC. This translates into CASSWGDRGQETQYF.

This clone came up once. The junction and the germline gene differ at one end; a read error may be behind it. The chain is built from TRBV7-7 and TRBJ2-5; D is perhaps TRBD2 (5 bases). Germline-derived CDR1 and CDR2 are SSHAT and FNYEAQ (reference sequence). CDR3 length: 16 amino acids. The CDR3 region has the DNA TGTGCTAGCAGCTTAGGCCGAATTAGGAGAGGGGAGACCCAGTACTTC. Protein: CASSLGRIRRGETQYF.

V gene TRBV5-1 combines with J gene TRBJ2-7, with TRBD1 identical over 7 bases. Germline CDR1 SGHRS, CDR2 YFSETQ. The CDR3 totals 14 residues. V shed 3 bases and J 3 bases; nucleotides not matched to a gene: 6. The CDR3 loop is CASSWASGGYEQYF. The CDR3 DNA follows: TGCGCCAGCAGCTGGGCTTCAGGGGGCTACGAGCAGTACTTC.

The CDR3 reads CASSVDGGRNGELFF. The CDR3 coding sequence is TGTGCCAGCAGCGTAGATGGGGGGCGTAACGGGGAGCTGTTTTTT. V and J are TRBV9 and TRBJ2-2; either TRBD1 or TRBD2 may fit D (6 bases each). V was shortened by 0 bases and J by 7 bases, with 13 bases between the two germline ends. CDR1 and CDR2 (germline): SGDLS, YYNGEE. The CDR3 runs to 15 residues.